This TCR beta chain was captured by sequencing in a study of tumor and adjacent non-tumor tissue in lung cancer. On the study more broadly: On average, productive TCRbeta reads reached about 4.17 million per sample. Study-wide points: Top 100 clones took a larger repertoire share in normal lung. Patients with more diverse tumor TCRs had worse survival.

This clonotype was observed once. What it binds is unknown. The library came from three nested PCR rounds adapted from ARM-PCR protocols. TCRdb itself ran the multiplex PCR reads through MiXCR, one entry per CDR3 protein. Of roughly 150,000 distinct CDR3 sequences detected, approximately 66% appear once; the ten largest clones hold 18%. There are 19 residues in the CDR3. V was clipped by 2 bases and J by 3 bases; unmatched bases: 16. Germline assignment: CDR1 SGHNT and CDR2 YENEEA. RNA was extracted from bulk tissue without any cell sorting. This chain joins TRBV11-3 and TRBJ2-1, with 7 bases fitting TRBD1. Sequencing was performed on lung tumor tissue. The sequence came from a man aged 60-69 years with small cell lung cancer. CDR3 coding DNA: TGTGCCAGCAGCTTAATAGCCGTCTTTGAGACAGGGCACTACAATGAGCAGTTCTTC. As protein: CASSLIAVFETGHYNEQFF.